These 28 T cell receptor beta chains share one sample of origin, sequenced in a study of STAT5B mutations in CD4+ large granular lymphocyte leukemia. The table came from immunoSEQ multiplex PCR; TCRdb's copy has only in-frame clones and leaves some out. The data hold about 36,000 clones, with under 80% observed a single time. Sequenced sample: CD4+ T cells from blood buffy coats. Source of these receptors: a human donor in good health.

V usage is TRBV6-5 and J usage is TRBJ2-1, with D perhaps matching TRBD1 or TRBD2 (5 bases each). The ends were cut back, 5 bases at V and 4 bases at J, with 9 bases in the middle. The V gene's germline CDR1 is MNHEY and CDR2 SVGAGI. The CDR3 is 13 residues long. The CDR3 sequence: CASSRDGYNEQFF. The CDR3 bases are TGTGCCAGCAGTAGGGACGGGTACAATGAGCAGTTCTTC.

The chain is built from TRBV6-1 and TRBJ1-2; unclear D gene. V was pared by 5 bases and J by 6 bases, with 16 bases between. Germline loops: CDR1 MNHNS, CDR2 SASEGT. The CDR3 runs 14 residues. As DNA, the CDR3 is TGTGCCAGCAGTCTCTCCGGAGATAGGAATGGCTACACCTTC. Protein: CASSLSGDRNGYTF.

V is TRBV2 and J is TRBJ2-7, with D perhaps assigned TRBD1 or TRBD2 (5 bases each). Deletions cut 6 bases from V and 5 bases from J, with 14 bases between. The CDR3 sequence is 13 residues long. Germline CDR1 and CDR2: SNHLY and FYNNEI. CDR3 nucleotide sequence: TGTGCCAGCAGCCTACTCAGGGACCACGAGCAGTACTTC. The encoded protein is CASSLLRDHEQYF.

The chain combines TRBV7-6 with TRBJ1-5, with a possible D match to TRBD1 (6 bases). V lost 1 base and J lost 2, with 12 bases in between. The CDR3 runs to 16 residues. The germline gives CDR1 SGHVS, CDR2 FNYEAQ. The CDR3 protein is CASSLGTARGNQPQHF. The CDR3 DNA follows: TGTGCCAGCAGCTTAGGGACAGCTAGGGGCAATCAGCCCCAGCATTTT.

V usage is TRBV4-1 and J usage is TRBJ2-5; 7 bases agree with TRBD2. The V and J ends lost 0 bases and 5 bases, in that order; junction bases with no gene match: 6. CDR3 length equals 15 residues. Germline V CDR1 and CDR2: MGHRA, YSYEKL. CDR3 DNA: TGCGCCAGCAGCCAAGAAACTGGCGGGGGTGAGACCCAGTACTTC. Translation: CASSQETGGGETQYF.

This clone occurred a few times. The V gene is TRBV2, the J gene TRBJ1-1; 7 bases fit TRBD1. The germline CDR1 and CDR2 sequences are SNHLY and FYNNEI. The CDR3 runs 17 residues. V lost 7 bases to trimming and J lost 0 bases; unmatched junction nucleotides: 14. CDR3 residues: CASIARGVAIMNTEAFF. Here the CDR3 DNA reads TGTGCCAGCATCGCCAGGGGGGTGGCCATCATGAACACTGAAGCTTTCTTT.

The chain links TRBV11-2 to TRBJ1-2; unclear D gene. From germline, CDR1 is SGHAT and CDR2 FQNNGV. V lost 3 bases and J 3 bases, leaving 14 bases between the germline ends. CDR3 length equals 15 residues. The chain's CDR3 is CASSFGTPEDYGYTF. The CDR3 bases are TGTGCCAGCAGCTTCGGCACCCCGGAGGACTATGGCTACACCTTC.

The rearrangement links TRBV6-1 to TRBJ2-2, with D hard to call. Trimming left V 4 bases short and J 4 bases short, with 13 bases between. CDR1 and CDR2 from the germline V gene are MNHNS and SASEGT. The CDR3 contains 15 residues. The chain's CDR3 is CASSGDPPGTGELFF. In DNA, the CDR3 is TGTGCCAGCAGTGGTGACCCCCCGGGCACCGGGGAGCTGTTTTTT.

The rearrangement links TRBV11-2 to TRBJ1-1, with TRBD1 matching 9 bases. The CDR3 runs 15 residues. Losses at the gene ends were 1 base for V and 0 bases for J; bases not matched to a gene: 0. Germline CDR1 SGHAT, CDR2 FQNNGV. CDR3 loop: CASSLGTGVNTEAFF. In DNA, the CDR3 is TGTGCCAGCAGCTTAGGGACAGGGGTGAACACTGAAGCTTTCTTT.

This clone came up once. The chain employs TRBV28 and TRBJ1-4; no definite D call. This CDR3 contains 12 residues. V was cut by 2 bases and J by 6 bases, with 4 bases left in between. Per germline, CDR1 MDHEN and CDR2 SYDVKM. For the CDR3, the DNA is TGTGCCAGCAGTTTAAAGGATGAAAAACTGTTTTTT. Translating it yields CASSLKDEKLFF.

As for this clone: The limits of the CDR3 on the DNA are not certain, so only TCRdb's listed CDR3 is given. J is TRBJ2-7 and V is TRBV5-4; the DNA was not compared with TRBD2, the D call given in the table. The CDR3 region is 15 residues in length, termini included. CDR1 and CDR2 from the germline V gene are SGHNT and YYREEE (reference sequence). CDR3 in amino acids: CASSLVGGGTVQGVF.

V is TRBV10-3 and J is TRBJ2-7, with 7 bases aligning to TRBD2. The germline CDR1 and CDR2 sequences are ENHRY and SYGVKD. The CDR3 is made up of 13 amino acids. The V and J ends lost 5 bases and 4 bases, in that order; junction bases with no gene match: 5. The CDR3 protein is CAISSGTTYEQYF. The CDR3 coding sequence is TGTGCCATCAGTTCCGGGACTACGTACGAGCAGTACTTC.

This clone came up once. The chain joins TRBV11-2 to TRBJ2-4; D assignment may be TRBD1 or TRBD2 (5 bases each). V was shortened by 5 bases and J by 0 bases, with 20 bases between the two germline ends. Germline V gene data show CDR1 as SGHAT and CDR2 as FQNNGV. The CDR3 length is 18 residues. CDR3 sequence (DNA): TGTGCCAGCAGCCTCACAAGGGACCCAGGATTAGCCAAAAACATTCAGTACTTC. The encoded protein is CASSLTRDPGLAKNIQYF.

This sequence joins TRBV7-9 and TRBJ2-1; a weak D match, TRBD2 (5 bases). Germline loops: CDR1 SEHNR, CDR2 FQNEAQ (reference sequence). There are 16 residues in the CDR3. Trimming took off 5 bases at V and 0 bases at J, with 14 bases between the two ends. The CDR3 bases are TGTGCCAGCAGCCAGACGGAGGTAAGCTCCTACAATGAGCAGTTCTTC. It encodes CASSQTEVSSYNEQFF.

J is TRBJ1-3 and V is TRBV9; D possibly corresponds to TRBD1 (5 bases). The germline V gene has CDR1 SGDLS and CDR2 YYNGEE. The CDR3 has 18 residues. The V gene lost 0 bases and the J gene lost 2 bases, with 18 bases spanning the gap. CDR3 in amino acids: CASSVDGFGAGAGNTIYF. CDR3 DNA sequence: TGTGCCAGCAGCGTAGATGGATTTGGGGCTGGAGCTGGAAACACCATATATTTT.

This rearrangement joins TRBV30 to TRBJ2-1, with D perhaps matching TRBD2 (7 bases). Per the germline V gene, CDR1 is GTSNPN and CDR2 is SVGIG (reference sequence). With 0 bases removed from V and 10 bases from J, the gap between germline ends came to 16 bases. The CDR3 has 14 residues. CDR3 sequence: CAWSVGRGPREQFF. In DNA, the CDR3 is TGTGCCTGGAGTGTTGGGCGGGGGCCCAGGGAGCAGTTCTTC. Full variable domain (missing parts from reference TRBV30 and TRBJ2-1): SQTIHQWPATLVQPVGSPLSLECTVEGTSNPNLYWYRQAAGRGLQLLFYSVGIGQISSEVPQNLSASRPQDRQFILSSKKLLLSDSGFYLCAWSVGRGPREQFFGPGTRLTVL.

As concerns this clone: An end of the junction differs from the germline gene, which may be a read error. The rearrangement joins TRBV10-1 to TRBJ1-1; D possibly corresponds to TRBD1 (6 bases). The CDR3 covers 13 residues. The V gene's germline CDR1 is WNHNN and CDR2 SYGVQD (reference sequence). The CDR3 region has the DNA TGCGCCAGCAATGACTTCGGACAGACGCGGATCTTTTTT. Its protein is CASNDFGQTRIFF.

This clone has a handful of counts. The rearrangement joins TRBV2 to TRBJ1-5; D might be TRBD1 (5 bases). The CDR3 is 15 residues long. CDR1 is SNHLY, CDR2 FYNNEI, per germline. V shed 4 bases and J shed 0 bases, with 10 bases lying between them. The DNA for the CDR3 is TGTGCCAGCAGTGGGACATTGGCTAGCAATCAGCCCCAGCATTTT. Translated: CASSGTLASNQPQHF.

This clone occurred a few times. The chain couples TRBV6-5 to TRBJ1-1; TRBD1 is a possible D gene (5 bases). Germline V gene data show CDR1 as MNHEY and CDR2 as SVGAGI. V lost 0 bases and J 3 bases, leaving 14 bases between the germline ends. CDR3 size: 16 residues. The CDR3 region is CASSYSTGRGDTEAFF. The CDR3 coding sequence is TGTGCCAGCAGTTACTCGACGGGCCGGGGGGACACTGAAGCTTTCTTT.

This clone has just one count. V is TRBV28 and J is TRBJ1-2; D is undetermined. Trimming took off 2 bases at V and 2 bases at J, with 9 bases between the two ends. Germline V gene lookup returns CDR1 MDHEN and CDR2 SYDVKM. This CDR3 comprises 14 residues. The CDR3 DNA sequence: TGTGCCAGCAGTTTACTAGGTCCAAACTATGGCTACACCTTC. This encodes CASSLLGPNYGYTF.

V and J are TRBV15 and TRBJ2-7; tentative D call: TRBD1 (6 bases). CDR1 is LNHNV, CDR2 YYDKDF, per germline (reference sequence). The CDR3 contains 17 residues. With 4 bases removed from V and 3 bases from J, the gap between germline ends came to 22 bases. The CDR3 sequence is CATSIDKTPRTVYEQYF. The CDR3 nucleotides are TGTGCCACCAGCATAGATAAAACGCCCCGGACAGTCTACGAGCAGTACTTC.

The chain combines TRBV7-8 with TRBJ2-1; D uncertain. The V end lost 1 base, the J end lost 9 bases, and 13 bases lay between the germline ends. This CDR3 has 14 amino acids. CDR1 SGHVS and CDR2 FQNEAQ come from the germline V gene. This CDR3 is CASSLEGGAAEQFF. For the CDR3, the DNA is TGTGCCAGCAGCTTAGAGGGCGGCGCGGCTGAGCAGTTCTTC.

This clone was counted only a few times. The chain carries TRBV6-6 and TRBJ1-6; TRBD1 might be the D (6 bases). The CDR3 is 16 amino acids. The germline CDR1 and CDR2 sequences are MNHNY and SVGAGI (reference sequence). Trimming took off 7 bases at V and 7 bases at J, with 20 bases between the two ends. The chain's CDR3 is CASTQGGMGQNSPLHF. CDR3 nucleotide sequence: TGTGCCAGCACCCAAGGGGGGATGGGTCAGAATTCACCCCTCCACTTT.

Concerning this clone itself: One junction end disagrees with the germline gene, perhaps due to a read error. The V gene is TRBV4-1, the J gene TRBJ1-2; D unresolved. Germline CDR1 MGHRA, CDR2 YSYEKL. There are 15 residues in the CDR3. CDR3 in DNA: TGCGCCAGCAGTCAAGTTCCGGGGAGTTCCTATGGCTACACCTTC. Translated, it gives CASSQVPGSSYGYTF.

This clone was recorded a few times. The chain couples TRBV7-9 to TRBJ1-1; tentatively, D is TRBD1 (5 bases). V lost 5 bases and J 0 bases, leaving 7 bases between the germline ends. CDR1 and CDR2 from the germline V gene are SEHNR and FQNEAQ (reference sequence). This CDR3 comprises 13 residues. This CDR3 is CASSPTVNTEAFF. For the CDR3, the DNA is TGTGCCAGCAGCCCGACAGTGAACACTGAAGCTTTCTTT.

This chain joins TRBV4-1 and TRBJ1-2; no clear D. Trimming shortened V by 0 bases and J by 3 bases, and 14 bases separated the two germline ends. In germline, CDR1 is MGHRA, CDR2 YSYEKL. This CDR3 comprises 16 residues. This CDR3 is CASSQEVSRRDYGYTF. The CDR3, as DNA: TGCGCCAGCAGCCAAGAGGTATCAAGGCGGGACTATGGCTACACCTTC.

In this sample, this clone turned up once. The V call is TRBV19, the J call TRBJ1-4; the match to TRBD1 covers 7 bases. Germline lookup yields CDR1 LNHDA and CDR2 SQIVND (reference sequence). The V gene end was trimmed by 3 bases and the J gene end by 7 bases; junction bases not matched to a gene: 5. The CDR3 is 14 residues long. As DNA, the CDR3 is TGTGCCAGTAGTATCACAGGGGAGTTTGAAAAACTGTTTTTT. Translation gives CASSITGEFEKLFF. Full variable domain (outside the CDR3, taken from reference TRBV19 and TRBJ1-4): DGGITQSPKYLFRKEGQNVTLSCEQNLNHDAMYWYRQDPGQGLRLIYYSQIVNDFQKGDIAEGYSVSREKKESFPLTVTSAQKNPTAFYLCASSITGEFEKLFFGSGTQLSVL.

In this sample, this clone turned up a few times. The CDR3 protein is CAWSLNTEAFF. The CDR3, as DNA: TGTGCCTGGAGTCTGAACACTGAAGCTTTCTTT. The rearrangement links TRBV30 to TRBJ1-1; D is ambiguous. The CDR3 runs 11 residues. Germline V CDR1 and CDR2: GTSNPN, SVGIG (reference sequence). The ends were cut back, 2 bases at V and 0 bases at J, with 1 base in the middle.